Following are 8 T cell receptor beta chains from one sample sequenced in a study of T cells in Graves' hyperthyroidism and ophthalmopathy (dated by TCRdb to the late 2010s). To prepare the library, multiplex PCR was applied. Sequenced using an Illumina HiSeq 2000. TCR beta CDR3 regions were amplified from RNA transcripts. A first-round RT-PCR of the TCR CDR3 used the HTBI primer set with the Qiagen OneStep RT-PCR kit. Using fastp trimming at Q25 and MiXCR clonotype assembly, TCRdb reanalyzed the public sequencing data and kept in-frame beta chains. Records with the same CDR3 protein are collapsed into one entry carrying the most frequent genes and DNA. For this sample there are 390,000 or so distinct CDR3 sequences; about 14% appear just once. The ten biggest clones cover 13% of the sample. The sequencing input was blood. These TCRs come from a man in his late teens or twenties with Graves' ophthalmopathy.

This clonotype was observed a few times. The rearrangement links TRBV4-1 to TRBJ2-3; unclear D gene. V was clipped by 5 bases and J by 5 bases, with 11 bases between them. CDR3 length: 13 amino acids. CDR1 MGHRA and CDR2 YSYEKL come from the germline V gene. The CDR3 DNA reads TGCGCCAGCAGCGCGGTAGTTGGAGATACGCAGTATTTT. Translation gives CASSAVVGDTQYF.

At least ten counts were recorded for this clonotype. The V gene is TRBV5-1, the J gene TRBJ2-7, with TRBD1 identical over 9 bases. The V gene's germline CDR1 is SGHRS and CDR2 YFSETQ. The CDR3 has 15 amino acids. V lost 3 bases and J lost 2; bases outside the gene matches: 6. The CDR3 is CASSSPGQGTYEQYF. DNA for the CDR3: TGCGCCAGCAGCTCTCCGGGACAGGGCACCTACGAGCAGTACTTC.

This clonotype was recorded at least ten times. The chain joins TRBV2 to TRBJ1-2; the D gene is possibly TRBD1 (5 bases). Germline V gene sequence: CDR1 SNHLY, CDR2 FYNNEI. The CDR3 loop spans 13 amino acids. The V end was cut by 5 bases, the J end by 2 bases, with 9 bases between. CDR3 nucleotide sequence: TGTGCCAGCAGTCCCGACAGCAACTATGGCTACACCTTC. It encodes CASSPDSNYGYTF.

This clonotype came up a few times. The V gene is TRBV10-2, the J gene TRBJ2-1, with TRBD1 as a possible D gene (6 bases). Trimming left V 7 bases short and J 0 bases short, with 10 bases between. CDR1 and CDR2 from the germline V gene are WSHSY and SAAADI. The CDR3 contains 14 residues. The CDR3 loop is CASMGASSYNEQFF. In nucleotides, the CDR3 is TGCGCCAGCATGGGGGCGAGCTCCTACAATGAGCAGTTCTTC.

This sequence joins TRBV7-3 and TRBJ2-1, with TRBD2 matching over 11 bases. From germline, CDR1 is SGHTA and CDR2 FQGTGA. V shed 5 bases, J shed 7 bases, and the junction held 7 bases outside the gene matches. CDR3 length: 15 residues. CDR3 DNA: TGTGCCAGCAGCGACCTAGCGGGAGGTGTTAATGAGCAGTTCTTC. It specifies CASSDLAGGVNEQFF.

A few counts support this clonotype. The rearrangement links TRBV18 to TRBJ1-5; tentative D call: TRBD1 (6 bases). Germline CDR1 and CDR2: KGHSH and LQKENI. Trimming removed 3 bases from V and 10 bases from J, with 22 bases in between. This CDR3 has 16 residues. CDR3 sequence reads: CASSPRPQGSVSPQHF. The DNA for the CDR3 is TGTGCCAGCTCACCTCGCCCTCAGGGGTCAGTCAGCCCCCAGCATTTT.

This chain connects TRBV24-1 to TRBJ1-2, with a possible D match to TRBD1 (5 bases). The CDR3 runs to 16 residues. Trimming left V 3 bases short and J 8 bases short, with 21 bases between. Germline assignment: CDR1 KGHDR and CDR2 SFDVKD. The CDR3 loop is CATSDERDWRSSGYTF. The DNA of the CDR3 is TGTGCCACCAGTGATGAACGGGACTGGAGATCGTCCGGCTACACCTTC.

This clonotype was observed at least ten times. The V and J genes are TRBV12-3 or TRBV12-4 and TRBJ1-5; no definite D call. V lost 7 bases and J lost 1, with 8 bases in between. This CDR3 is built from 13 residues. CDR3 DNA sequence: TGTGCCAGCACCCTAGGAAGCAATCAGCCCCAGCATTTT. It is translated as CASTLGSNQPQHF.